Listed here is a single TCR beta chain. This CDR3 comprises 16 residues. CDR1 is SGHTA and CDR2 is FQGNSA in the germline V gene. V trimming: 5 bases; J trimming: 9 bases; junction bases outside the gene matches: 14. Primed by a sample-barcoded 5' primer and a J-beta primer mix, a second PCR proceeded for roughly 7 to 12 cycles. TCRdb independently ran MiXCR on the 5' RACE reads; one entry per CDR3 protein. The sample lists approximately 800,000 distinct CDR3 sequences; around 36% were seen once. This sample is part of a study of blood T cells in healthy people across ages. This sequence was found in a man between 18 and 29 years old in good health. V is TRBV7-2 and J is TRBJ1-5; 9 bases are shared with TRBD1. The sequencing input was blood. The CDR3, as DNA: TGTGCCAGCAGCGAGAGCCTTCCGGGACAGGGTGGGCCCCAGCATTTT. As protein: CASSESLPGQGGPQHF.